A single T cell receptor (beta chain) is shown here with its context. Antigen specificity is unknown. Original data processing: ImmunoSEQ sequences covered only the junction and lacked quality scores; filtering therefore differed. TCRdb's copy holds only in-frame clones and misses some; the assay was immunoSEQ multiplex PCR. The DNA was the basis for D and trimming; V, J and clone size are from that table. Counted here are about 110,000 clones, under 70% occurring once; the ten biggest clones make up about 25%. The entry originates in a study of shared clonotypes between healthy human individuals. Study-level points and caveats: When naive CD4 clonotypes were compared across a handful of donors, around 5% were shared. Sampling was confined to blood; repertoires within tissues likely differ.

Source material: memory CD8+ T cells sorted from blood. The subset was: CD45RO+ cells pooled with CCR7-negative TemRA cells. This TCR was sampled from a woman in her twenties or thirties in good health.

The CDR3 DNA is TGTGCCAGCAGCCGGGGCTCACAGGGGGATGCCTACGAGCAGTACTTC. Residues: CASSRGSQGDAYEQYF. The V call is TRBV4-2, the J call TRBJ2-7; 8 bases map to TRBD1. Germline V gene data show CDR1 as LGHNA and CDR2 as YNFKEQ. J gave up 2 bases and V 4 bases, and 10 bases lay outside the gene matches. There are 16 residues in the CDR3.